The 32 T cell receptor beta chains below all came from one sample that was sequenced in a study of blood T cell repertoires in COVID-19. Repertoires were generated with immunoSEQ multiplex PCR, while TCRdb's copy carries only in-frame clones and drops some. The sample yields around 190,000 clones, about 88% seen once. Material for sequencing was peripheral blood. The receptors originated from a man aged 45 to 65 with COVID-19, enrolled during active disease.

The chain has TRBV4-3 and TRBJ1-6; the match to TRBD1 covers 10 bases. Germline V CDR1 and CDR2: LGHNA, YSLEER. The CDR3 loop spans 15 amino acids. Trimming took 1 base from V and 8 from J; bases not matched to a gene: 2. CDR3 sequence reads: CASSQVGTGDSPLHF. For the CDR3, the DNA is TGCGCCAGCAGCCAAGTAGGGACAGGGGATTCACCCCTCCACTTT.

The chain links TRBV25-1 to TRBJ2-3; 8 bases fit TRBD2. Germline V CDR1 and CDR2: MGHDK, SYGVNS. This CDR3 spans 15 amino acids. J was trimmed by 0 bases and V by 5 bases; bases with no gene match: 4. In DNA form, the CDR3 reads TGTGCCAGCAGTTATTTAGCGGGGAGCACAGATACGCAGTATTTT. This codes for CASSYLAGSTDTQYF.

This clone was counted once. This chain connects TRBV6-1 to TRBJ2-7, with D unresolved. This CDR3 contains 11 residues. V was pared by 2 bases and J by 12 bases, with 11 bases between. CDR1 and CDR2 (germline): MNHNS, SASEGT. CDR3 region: CASSELSGRYF. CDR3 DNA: TGTGCCAGCAGTGAATTGTCAGGCCGGTACTTC.

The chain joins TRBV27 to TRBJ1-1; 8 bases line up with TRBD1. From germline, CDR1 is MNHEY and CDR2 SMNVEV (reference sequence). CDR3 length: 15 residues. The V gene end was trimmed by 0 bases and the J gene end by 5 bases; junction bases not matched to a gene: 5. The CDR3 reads CASSLSGQGVTEAFF. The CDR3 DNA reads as TGTGCCAGCAGTTTATCCGGACAGGGCGTTACTGAAGCTTTCTTT.

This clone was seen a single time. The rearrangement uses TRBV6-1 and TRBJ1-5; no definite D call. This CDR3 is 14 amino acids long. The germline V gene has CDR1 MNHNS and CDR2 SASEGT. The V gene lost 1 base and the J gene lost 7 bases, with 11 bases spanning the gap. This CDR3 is CASSEGSASQPQHF. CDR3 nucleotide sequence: TGTGCCAGCAGTGAAGGAAGCGCGAGCCAGCCCCAGCATTTT.

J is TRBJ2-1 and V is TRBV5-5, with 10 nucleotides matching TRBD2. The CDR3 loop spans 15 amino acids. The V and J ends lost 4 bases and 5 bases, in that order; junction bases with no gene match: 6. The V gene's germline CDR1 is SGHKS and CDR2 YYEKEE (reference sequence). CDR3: CASSRGGTSDNEQFF. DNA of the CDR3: TGTGCCAGCAGCCGGGGCGGGACTAGCGACAATGAGCAGTTCTTC.

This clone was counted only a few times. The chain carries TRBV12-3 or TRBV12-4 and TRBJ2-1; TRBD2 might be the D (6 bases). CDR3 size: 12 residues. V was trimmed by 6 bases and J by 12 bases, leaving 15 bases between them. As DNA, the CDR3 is TGTGCCAGCAGCTACGGGAGTTCGGTGCAGTTCTTC. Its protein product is CASSYGSSVQFF.

The CDR3 protein is CARSSGSLYEQYF. CDR3 sequence (DNA): TGTGCCAGGTCAAGCGGGAGCCTATACGAGCAGTACTTC. The rearrangement uses TRBV2 and TRBJ2-7; 8 positions agree with TRBD2. This CDR3 region has 13 residues. V shed 9 bases and J 4 bases; nucleotides not matched to a gene: 8. Per germline, CDR1 SNHLY and CDR2 FYNNEI.

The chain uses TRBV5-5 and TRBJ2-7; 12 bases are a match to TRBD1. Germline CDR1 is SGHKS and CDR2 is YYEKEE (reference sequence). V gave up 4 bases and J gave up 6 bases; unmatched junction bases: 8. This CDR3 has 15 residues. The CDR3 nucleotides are TGTGCCAGCAGCCAGGGGGGACAGGGGGCGAGCGAGCAGTACTTC. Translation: CASSQGGQGASEQYF.

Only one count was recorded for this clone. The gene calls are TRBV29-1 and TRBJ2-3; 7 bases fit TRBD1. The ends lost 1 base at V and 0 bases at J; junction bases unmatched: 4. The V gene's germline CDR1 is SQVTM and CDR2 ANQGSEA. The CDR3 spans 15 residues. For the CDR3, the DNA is TGCAGCGTTGAAGGGGGGACAGTTAGCACAGATACGCAGTATTTT. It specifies CSVEGGTVSTDTQYF.

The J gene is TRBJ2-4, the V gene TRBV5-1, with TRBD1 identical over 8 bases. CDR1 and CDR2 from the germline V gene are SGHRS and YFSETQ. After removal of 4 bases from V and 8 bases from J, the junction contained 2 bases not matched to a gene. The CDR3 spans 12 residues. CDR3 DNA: TGCGCCAGCAGCCAGGACAGGGACATTCAGTACTTC. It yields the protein CASSQDRDIQYF.

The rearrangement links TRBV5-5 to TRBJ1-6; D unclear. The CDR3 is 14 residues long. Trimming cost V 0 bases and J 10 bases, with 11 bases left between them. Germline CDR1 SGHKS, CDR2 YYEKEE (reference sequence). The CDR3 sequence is CASSLGSGISPLHF. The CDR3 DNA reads TGTGCCAGCAGCTTGGGGTCGGGGATCTCACCCCTCCACTTT.

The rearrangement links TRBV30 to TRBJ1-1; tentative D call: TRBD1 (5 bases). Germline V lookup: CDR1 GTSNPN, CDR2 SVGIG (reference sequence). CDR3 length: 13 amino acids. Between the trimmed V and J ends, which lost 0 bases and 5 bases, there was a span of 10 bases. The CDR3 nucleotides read TGTGCCTGGAGTGTGGGGGGATGGACTGAAGCTTTCTTT. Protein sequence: CAWSVGGWTEAFF.

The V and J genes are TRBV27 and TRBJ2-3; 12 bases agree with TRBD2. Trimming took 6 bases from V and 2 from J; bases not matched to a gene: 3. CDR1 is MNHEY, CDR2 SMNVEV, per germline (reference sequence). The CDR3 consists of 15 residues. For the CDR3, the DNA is TGTGCCAGCAGATGGACTAGCGGGGTCACAGATACGCAGTATTTT. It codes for CASRWTSGVTDTQYF.

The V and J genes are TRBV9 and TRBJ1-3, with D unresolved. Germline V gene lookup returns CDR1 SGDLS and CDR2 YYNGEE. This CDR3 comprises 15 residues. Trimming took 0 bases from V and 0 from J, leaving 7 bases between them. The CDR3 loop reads CASSVDASSGNTIYF. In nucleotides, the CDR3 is TGTGCCAGCAGCGTAGATGCGAGCTCTGGAAACACCATATATTTT.

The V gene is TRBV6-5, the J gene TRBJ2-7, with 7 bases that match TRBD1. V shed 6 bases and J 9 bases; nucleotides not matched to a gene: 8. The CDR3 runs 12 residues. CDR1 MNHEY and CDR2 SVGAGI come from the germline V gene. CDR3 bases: TGTGCCAGCAGAGAGGGGGCCTGGCGGCAGTACTTC. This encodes CASREGAWRQYF.

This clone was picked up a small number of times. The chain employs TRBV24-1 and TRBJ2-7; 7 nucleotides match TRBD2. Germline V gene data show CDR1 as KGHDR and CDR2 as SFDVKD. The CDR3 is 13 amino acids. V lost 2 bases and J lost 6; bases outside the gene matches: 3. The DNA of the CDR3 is TGTGCCACCAGTGATTCGCGGGGGTCCGAGCAGTACTTC. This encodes CATSDSRGSEQYF.

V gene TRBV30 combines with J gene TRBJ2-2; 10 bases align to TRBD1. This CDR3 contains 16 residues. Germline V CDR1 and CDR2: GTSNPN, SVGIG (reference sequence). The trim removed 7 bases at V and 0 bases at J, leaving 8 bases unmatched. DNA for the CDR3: TGTGCCTTAGGACAGGGGGGGACCTCGAACACCGGGGAGCTGTTTTTT. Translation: CALGQGGTSNTGELFF.

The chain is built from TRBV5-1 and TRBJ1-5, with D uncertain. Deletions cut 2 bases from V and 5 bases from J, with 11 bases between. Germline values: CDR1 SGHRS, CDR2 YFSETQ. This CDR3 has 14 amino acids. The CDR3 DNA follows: TGCGCCAGCAGCTTATCCCCGGTGGATCAGCCCCAGCATTTT. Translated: CASSLSPVDQPQHF.

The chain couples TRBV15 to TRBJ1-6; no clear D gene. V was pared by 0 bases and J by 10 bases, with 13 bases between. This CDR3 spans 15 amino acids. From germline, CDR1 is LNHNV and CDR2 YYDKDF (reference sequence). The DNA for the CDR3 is TGTGCCACCAGCAGAGATACGGGAGAAAACTCACCCCTCCACTTT. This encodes CATSRDTGENSPLHF.

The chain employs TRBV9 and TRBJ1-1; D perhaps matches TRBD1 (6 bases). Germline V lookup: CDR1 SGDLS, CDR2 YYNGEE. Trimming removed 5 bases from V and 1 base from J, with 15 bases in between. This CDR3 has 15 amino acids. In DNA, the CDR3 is TGTGCCAGCAGAGCTAACTTACAGGGGAACACTGAAGCTTTCTTT. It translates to CASRANLQGNTEAFF.

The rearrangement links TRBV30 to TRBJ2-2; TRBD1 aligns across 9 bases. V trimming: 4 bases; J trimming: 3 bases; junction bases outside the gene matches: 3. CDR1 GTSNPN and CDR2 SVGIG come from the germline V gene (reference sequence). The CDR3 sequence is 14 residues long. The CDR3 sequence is CAWKGDRDTGELFF. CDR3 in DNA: TGTGCCTGGAAGGGGGACAGGGACACCGGGGAGCTGTTTTTT.

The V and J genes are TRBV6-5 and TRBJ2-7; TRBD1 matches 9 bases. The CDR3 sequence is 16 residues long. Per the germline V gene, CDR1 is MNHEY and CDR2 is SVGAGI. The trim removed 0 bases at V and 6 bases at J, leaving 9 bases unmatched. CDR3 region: CASSYSGQGGPREQYF. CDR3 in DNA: TGTGCCAGCAGTTACTCGGGACAGGGAGGGCCACGCGAGCAGTACTTC.

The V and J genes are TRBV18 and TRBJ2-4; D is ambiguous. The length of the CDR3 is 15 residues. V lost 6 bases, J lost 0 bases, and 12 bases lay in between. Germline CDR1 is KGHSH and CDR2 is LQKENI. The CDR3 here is CASSLDGLAKNIQYF. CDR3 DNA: TGTGCCAGCTCCCTAGATGGATTAGCCAAAAACATTCAGTACTTC.

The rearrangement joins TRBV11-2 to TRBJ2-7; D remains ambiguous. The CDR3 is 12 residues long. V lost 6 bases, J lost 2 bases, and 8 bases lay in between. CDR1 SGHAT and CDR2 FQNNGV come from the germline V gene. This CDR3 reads CASSSRPYEQYF. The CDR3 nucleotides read TGTGCCAGCAGTTCGAGGCCCTACGAGCAGTACTTC.

In nucleotides, the CDR3 is TGTGCCACCAGCAGAGGACAGCTCACAGATACGCAGTATTTT. This gives the protein CATSRGQLTDTQYF. The chain is built from TRBV15 and TRBJ2-3; TRBD1 is a possible D gene (5 bases). Germline CDR1 and CDR2: LNHNV and YYDKDF (reference sequence). V was shortened by 1 base and J by 2 bases, with 7 bases between the two germline ends. The CDR3 covers 14 residues.

CDR3 residues: CASSLQGAGGSPLHF. CDR3 DNA: TGTGCCAGCAGCTTACAGGGGGCAGGGGGATCACCCCTCCACTTT. The chain links TRBV7-2 to TRBJ1-6; 8 bases line up with TRBD1. The V gene end was trimmed by 2 bases and the J gene end by 10 bases; junction bases not matched to a gene: 7. The CDR3 is 15 residues long. The germline gives CDR1 SGHTA, CDR2 FQGNSA.

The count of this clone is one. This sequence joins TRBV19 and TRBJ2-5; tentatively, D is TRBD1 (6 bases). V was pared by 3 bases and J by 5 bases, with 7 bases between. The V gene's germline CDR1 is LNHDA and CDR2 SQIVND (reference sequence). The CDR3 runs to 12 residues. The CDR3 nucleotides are TGTGCCAGTAGTATTCAGGGGGAGACCCAGTACTTC. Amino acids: CASSIQGETQYF.

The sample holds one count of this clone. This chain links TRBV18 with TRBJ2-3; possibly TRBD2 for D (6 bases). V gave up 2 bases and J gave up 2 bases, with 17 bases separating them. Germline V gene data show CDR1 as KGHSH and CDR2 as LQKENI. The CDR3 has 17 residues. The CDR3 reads CASSPNGGGVFTDTQYF. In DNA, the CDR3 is TGTGCCAGCTCACCAAACGGTGGCGGGGTCTTCACAGATACGCAGTATTTT.

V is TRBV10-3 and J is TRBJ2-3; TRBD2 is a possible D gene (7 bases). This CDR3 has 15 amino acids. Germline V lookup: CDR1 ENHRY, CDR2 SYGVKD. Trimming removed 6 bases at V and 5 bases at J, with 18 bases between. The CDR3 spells CAIRSGGQWVDTQYF. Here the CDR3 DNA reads TGTGCCATCAGGTCGGGGGGCCAATGGGTAGATACGCAGTATTTT.

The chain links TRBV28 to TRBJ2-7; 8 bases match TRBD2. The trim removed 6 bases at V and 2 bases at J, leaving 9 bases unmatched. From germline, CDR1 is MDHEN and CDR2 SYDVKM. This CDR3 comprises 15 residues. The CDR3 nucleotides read TGTGCCAGCAGCTTACTAGCGGTGAAACCCTACGAGCAGTACTTC. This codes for CASSLLAVKPYEQYF.

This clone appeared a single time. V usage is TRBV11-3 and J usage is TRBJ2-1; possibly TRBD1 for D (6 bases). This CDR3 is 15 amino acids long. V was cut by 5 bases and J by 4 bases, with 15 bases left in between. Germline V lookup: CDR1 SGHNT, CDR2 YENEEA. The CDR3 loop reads CASSVGAGVYNEQFF. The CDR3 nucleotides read TGTGCCAGCAGCGTAGGGGCAGGGGTTTACAATGAGCAGTTCTTC.